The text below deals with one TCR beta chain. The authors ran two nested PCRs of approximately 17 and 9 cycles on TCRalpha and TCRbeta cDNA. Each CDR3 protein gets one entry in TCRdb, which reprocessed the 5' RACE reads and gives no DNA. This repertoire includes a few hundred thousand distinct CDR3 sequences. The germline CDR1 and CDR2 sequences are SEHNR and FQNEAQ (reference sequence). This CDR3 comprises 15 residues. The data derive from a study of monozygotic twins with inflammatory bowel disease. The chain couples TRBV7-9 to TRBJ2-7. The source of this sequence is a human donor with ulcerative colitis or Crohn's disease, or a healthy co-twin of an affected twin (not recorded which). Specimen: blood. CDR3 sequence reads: CASGILKATSYEQYF.